These 31 T cell receptor beta chains came from one sample sequenced in a study of beta chain features in type 1 diabetes. Study findings and constraints: Type 1 diabetes patients had TCRB CDR3s that were shorter (moderately but significantly so) in all four CD4+ subsets.

These receptors are not linked to any known antigen. The authors reverse transcribed all of the isolated RNA, so sequencing captured expressed TCRB transcripts. Using immunoSEQ multiplex PCR, the repertoire was profiled, and TCRdb retains in-frame clones only, with some absent. Of around 250,000 clones listed, around 25% are singletons. Sample: naive CD4+ T cells from blood. These receptors all stem from a woman aged 25 to 45 with type 1 diabetes.

The V and J genes are TRBV18 and TRBJ2-7; 7 bases map to TRBD1. CDR1 KGHSH and CDR2 LQKENI come from the germline V gene. The CDR3 totals 13 residues. The trim removed 4 bases at V and 2 bases at J, leaving 2 bases unmatched. The CDR3 sequence is CASSRDRAYEQYF. The DNA of the CDR3 is TGTGCCAGCTCACGGGACAGAGCCTACGAGCAGTACTTC. The whole variable domain, filled in from reference TRBV18 and TRBJ2-7, reads NAGVMQNPRHLVRRRGQEARLRCSPMKGHSHVYWYRQLPEEGLKFMVYLQKENIIDESGMPKERFSAEFPKEGPSILRIQQVVRGDSAAYFCASSRDRAYEQYFGPGTRLTVT.

CDR3 in DNA: TGTGCCAGTAGTTCCCATCGACAGGGAAGAAACATTCAGTACTTC. It translates to CASSSHRQGRNIQYF. The chain uses TRBV19 and TRBJ2-4; 7 nucleotides align to TRBD1. The CDR3 consists of 15 residues. The trim removed 5 bases at V and 6 bases at J, leaving 10 bases unmatched. Germline-derived CDR1 and CDR2 are LNHDA and SQIVND (reference sequence).

The genes are TRBV7-9 and TRBJ1-1; no clear D. Germline assignment: CDR1 SEHNR and CDR2 FQNEAQ (reference sequence). Trimming pared 3 bases from V and 1 base from J, leaving 18 bases between. This CDR3 spans 17 amino acids. The CDR3 DNA reads as TGTGCCAGCAGCTTCCCTTCAGCCGGGGTGGGGAACACTGAAGCTTTCTTT. It is translated as CASSFPSAGVGNTEAFF. Using reference TRBV7-9 and TRBJ1-1 for the parts outside the CDR3, the full variable domain is DTGVSQNPRHKITKRGQNVTFRCDPISEHNRLYWYRQTLGQGPEFLTYFQNEAQLEKSRLLSDRFSAERPKGSFSTLEIQRTEQGDSAMYLCASSFPSAGVGNTEAFFGQGTRLTVV.

The chain recombines TRBV7-2 with TRBJ1-1; TRBD1 matches at 7 bases. This CDR3 has 13 amino acids. The germline gives CDR1 SGHTA, CDR2 FQGNSA. V dropped 0 bases and J dropped 6; count of bases not matched to a gene: 1. The CDR3 DNA sequence: TGTGCCAGCAGCTTAGCGCAGGGGGCTGAAGCTTTCTTT. Translating gives CASSLAQGAEAFF.

This clone occurred a few times. The rearrangement joins TRBV5-1 to TRBJ2-3; possibly TRBD2 for D (6 bases). V gave up 4 bases and J gave up 2 bases, with 14 bases separating them. The germline CDR1 and CDR2 sequences are SGHRS and YFSETQ. This CDR3 is built from 15 residues. The CDR3 loop is CASSVGTPYTDTQYF. As DNA, the CDR3 is TGCGCCAGCAGCGTCGGGACTCCTTACACAGATACGCAGTATTTT.

This clone was counted a few times. The rearrangement joins TRBV7-2 to TRBJ2-3; TRBD2 matches at 13 bases. V shed 3 bases, J shed 10 bases, and the junction held 10 bases outside the gene matches. The CDR3 consists of 16 residues. From germline, CDR1 is SGHTA and CDR2 FQGNSA. The CDR3: CASSFGLAGVTLPQYF. The CDR3 DNA reads as TGTGCCAGCAGCTTCGGACTAGCGGGAGTGACCCTGCCGCAGTATTTT. Drawing the rest from reference TRBV7-2 and TRBJ2-3, the complete variable domain is GAGVSQSPSNKVTEKGKDVELRCDPISGHTALYWYRQSLGQGLEFLIYFQGNSAPDKSGLPSDRFSAERTGGSVSTLTIQRTQQEDSAVYLCASSFGLAGVTLPQYFGPGTRLTVL.

This clone was counted between two and nine times. V usage is TRBV6-5 and J usage is TRBJ2-2; 8 nucleotides line up with TRBD1. V gave up 3 bases and J gave up 4 bases; unmatched junction bases: 1. Germline V gene sequence: CDR1 MNHEY, CDR2 SVGAGI. The CDR3 has 14 residues. The CDR3, as DNA: TGTGCCAGCAGTTATACAGGGGGCACCGGGGAGCTGTTTTTT. It translates to CASSYTGGTGELFF.

The J gene is TRBJ2-7, the V gene TRBV9; D uncertain. Germline V gene data show CDR1 as SGDLS and CDR2 as YYNGEE. V was shortened by 4 bases and J by 2 bases, with 10 bases between the two germline ends. This CDR3 region has 13 residues. The chain's CDR3 is CASSYGQTYEQYF. In DNA form, the CDR3 reads TGTGCCAGCAGCTACGGTCAAACCTACGAGCAGTACTTC.

The rearrangement links TRBV15 to TRBJ1-2, with 9 bases lining up with TRBD1. CDR3 length: 14 residues. J lost 0 bases, V lost 6 bases, and 2 bases had no gene match. Germline V gene sequence: CDR1 LNHNV, CDR2 YYDKDF (reference sequence). This CDR3 reads CATRRDRANYGYTF. The CDR3 DNA is TGTGCCACCAGGAGGGACAGGGCTAACTATGGCTACACCTTC.

The sample holds a few counts of this clone. V is TRBV29-1 and J is TRBJ2-5; the D gene is possibly TRBD1 (6 bases). Germline CDR1 is SQVTM and CDR2 is ANQGSEA. The CDR3 contains 12 residues. The ends were cut back, 5 bases at V and 3 bases at J, with 10 bases in the middle. CDR3 in DNA: TGCAGCGTTTCGGGACAAGAAGAGACCCAGTACTTC. It specifies CSVSGQEETQYF.

Here the CDR3 reads CATCQGRETEAFF. Here the CDR3 DNA reads TGTGCCACCTGTCAGGGGAGAGAGACTGAAGCTTTCTTT. The rearrangement uses TRBV10-3 and TRBJ1-1, with D maybe TRBD1 (6 bases). The V gene lost 10 bases and the J gene lost 5 bases, with 17 bases spanning the gap. Germline V gene sequence: CDR1 ENHRY, CDR2 SYGVKD. The CDR3 is 13 amino acids.

The chain combines TRBV29-1 with TRBJ2-7, with 10 bases aligning to TRBD1. This CDR3 region has 14 residues. From germline, CDR1 is SQVTM and CDR2 ANQGSEA. After removal of 4 bases from V and 5 bases from J, the junction contained 8 bases not matched to a gene. This chain's CDR3 is CSVAPGQGLHEQYF. The CDR3 region has the DNA TGCAGCGTTGCCCCGGGACAGGGGTTACACGAGCAGTACTTC.

This clone has just a few counts. The V gene is TRBV28, the J gene TRBJ2-4, with 7 bases fitting TRBD2. The CDR3 covers 14 residues. V shed 6 bases, J shed 7 bases, and the junction held 9 bases outside the gene matches. CDR1 is MDHEN and CDR2 is SYDVKM in the germline V gene. CDR3 nucleotides: TGTGCCAGCAGCTCACCGGGAGCGGGGAACATTCAGTACTTC. Translating it yields CASSSPGAGNIQYF.

The table lists this clone with a few counts. The chain carries TRBV30 and TRBJ1-1, with 10 bases that match TRBD1. Germline V gene sequence: CDR1 GTSNPN, CDR2 SVGIG (reference sequence). The V segment lost 4 bases and the J segment 7 bases; nucleotides outside the gene matches: 6. This CDR3 spans 13 amino acids. In DNA form, the CDR3 reads TGTGCCTGGATACGACAGGGGGCGGTTGAAGCTTTCTTT. Protein product: CAWIRQGAVEAFF.

The rearrangement joins TRBV5-1 to TRBJ2-1; 12 bases are a match to TRBD2. The CDR3 consists of 13 residues. The junction had 5 bases not matched to a gene; V was cut back by 7 bases and J by 9 bases. Germline CDR1 is SGHRS and CDR2 is YFSETQ. The DNA of the CDR3 is TGCGCCAGCGGGACTAGCGGGCGGGGTGAGCAGTTCTTC. This gives the protein CASGTSGRGEQFF.

This clone was detected only a few times. This CDR3 reads CASSNREGFLDEQYF. CDR3 DNA sequence: TGTGCCAGCAGCAACAGGGAAGGCTTTCTAGACGAGCAGTACTTC. The chain couples TRBV9 to TRBJ2-7; maybe TRBD1 (6 bases). The CDR3 is 15 residues long. V was trimmed by 4 bases and J by 5 bases, leaving 19 bases between them. Germline loops: CDR1 SGDLS, CDR2 YYNGEE.

V and J are TRBV25-1 and TRBJ1-4; the D gene is possibly TRBD1 (5 bases). Germline CDR1 and CDR2: MGHDK and SYGVNS. The V gene lost 3 bases and the J gene lost 7 bases, with 15 bases spanning the gap. The CDR3 loop spans 15 amino acids. The CDR3 DNA is TGTGCCAGCAGTGATAGCCCGAACGGGGGTGAAAAACTGTTTTTT. Protein: CASSDSPNGGEKLFF.

The chain joins TRBV4-1 to TRBJ2-5; D gene unclear. Germline-derived CDR1 and CDR2 are MGHRA and YSYEKL. Deletions cut 2 bases from V and 1 base from J, with 11 bases between. CDR3 length: 15 residues. The CDR3 DNA sequence: TGCGCCAGCAGCCAACTAGGTGGATTCCAAGAGACCCAGTACTTC. Translation: CASSQLGGFQETQYF.

This clone has just a few counts. The chain carries TRBV6-5 and TRBJ2-4; possibly TRBD2 for D (6 bases). In germline, CDR1 is MNHEY, CDR2 SVGAGI. The CDR3 covers 15 residues. Trimming removed 6 bases at V and 5 bases at J, with 17 bases between. Here the CDR3 DNA reads TGTGCCAGCAGACAACTCGCGGGACGAGAAAACATTCAGTACTTC. It yields the protein CASRQLAGRENIQYF.

The chain recombines TRBV28 with TRBJ1-5, with unresolved D. Germline-derived CDR1 and CDR2 are MDHEN and SYDVKM. The CDR3 runs 12 residues. V gave up 5 bases and J gave up 5 bases, with 7 bases separating them. CDR3 amino acids: CASSPSYQPQHF. DNA for the CDR3: TGTGCCAGCAGTCCCTCTTATCAGCCCCAGCATTTT. The whole variable domain, remainder taken from reference TRBV28 and TRBJ1-5, is DVKVTQSSRYLVKRTGEKVFLECVQDMDHENMFWYRQDPGLGLRLIYFSYDVKMKEKGDIPEGYSVSREKKERFSLILESASTNQTSMYLCASSPSYQPQHFGDGTRLSIL.

The J gene is TRBJ2-1, the V gene TRBV11-2, with 8 nucleotides matching TRBD1. CDR3 length: 14 amino acids. CDR1 is SGHAT, CDR2 FQNNGV, per germline. J gave up 7 bases and V 6 bases, and 8 bases lay outside the gene matches. The CDR3 nucleotides read TGTGCCAGCAGATTCCGGGACAGGCCTAATGAGCAGTTCTTC. Translating it yields CASRFRDRPNEQFF. The complete variable domain, with remaining parts taken from reference TRBV11-2 and TRBJ2-1, reads EAGVAQSPRYKIIEKRQSVAFWCNPISGHATLYWYQQILGQGPKLLIQFQNNGVVDDSQLPKDRFSAERLKGVDSTLKIQPAKLEDSAVYLCASRFRDRPNEQFFGPGTRLTVL.

The rearrangement links TRBV29-1 to TRBJ1-2; TRBD1 might be the D (6 bases). This CDR3 has 12 amino acids. V was trimmed by 7 bases and J by 7 bases, leaving 16 bases between them. CDR1 and CDR2 from the germline V gene are SQVTM and ANQGSEA. The DNA for the CDR3 is TGCAGCGCCAATCGACAGGAGGCTGGCTACACCTTC. Translating it yields CSANRQEAGYTF.

This clone was detected only a few times. The chain links TRBV18 to TRBJ1-1, with a weak D call TRBD1 (6 bases). The V gene's germline CDR1 is KGHSH and CDR2 LQKENI. The CDR3 extends over 14 amino acids. Between the trimmed V and J ends, which lost 0 bases and 2 bases, there was a span of 7 bases. The CDR3, as DNA: TGTGCCAGCTCACCACCGGGACACAACACTGAAGCTTTCTTT. This translates into CASSPPGHNTEAFF.

The chain uses TRBV28 and TRBJ2-4; 7 bases are a match to TRBD1. V shed 7 bases, J shed 4 bases, and the junction held 7 bases outside the gene matches. This CDR3 spans 14 amino acids. The germline V gene encodes CDR1 MDHEN and CDR2 SYDVKM. The CDR3 DNA reads as TGTGCCAGCATCTCTTTGGGACAGAAAAACATTCAGTACTTC. Amino acid sequence: CASISLGQKNIQYF.

This clone has more than one count but fewer than ten. The V gene is TRBV2, the J gene TRBJ2-3, with TRBD2 identical over 7 bases. Germline V gene data show CDR1 as SNHLY and CDR2 as FYNNEI. V trimming: 7 bases; J trimming: 2 bases; junction bases outside the gene matches: 6. The CDR3 has 14 amino acids. Here the CDR3 DNA reads TGTGCCAGCAAACGGGAGGATTTCACAGATACGCAGTATTTT. This codes for CASKREDFTDTQYF.

This chain links TRBV7-9 with TRBJ1-2; TRBD1 might be the D (5 bases). Germline V gene data show CDR1 as SEHNR and CDR2 as FQNEAQ (reference sequence). There are 15 residues in the CDR3. The V end was cut by 0 bases, the J end by 4 bases, with 12 bases between. The CDR3 here is CASSLAQGLIYGYTF. In DNA, the CDR3 is TGTGCCAGCAGCTTAGCCCAGGGATTAATCTATGGCTACACCTTC.

The rearrangement joins TRBV30 to TRBJ1-1, with 8 positions matching TRBD1. CDR1 GTSNPN and CDR2 SVGIG come from the germline V gene (reference sequence). J gave up 1 base and V 3 bases, and 7 bases lay outside the gene matches. This CDR3 has 15 residues. This CDR3 reads CAWRIRDRTNTEAFF. The CDR3 DNA reads TGTGCCTGGAGGATCCGGGACAGGACGAACACTGAAGCTTTCTTT.

The V call is TRBV4-1, the J call TRBJ2-7; possibly TRBD1 for D (5 bases). CDR1 MGHRA and CDR2 YSYEKL come from the germline V gene. The CDR3 runs to 14 residues. Trimming left V 0 bases short and J 4 bases short, with 10 bases between. The CDR3 protein is CASSQDYRTYEQYF. CDR3 nucleotides: TGCGCCAGCAGCCAAGATTACAGGACATACGAGCAGTACTTC.

The chain has TRBV6-5 and TRBJ2-2, with a tentative D call TRBD1 (6 bases). V lost 0 bases, J lost 6 bases, and 14 bases lay in between. Germline-derived CDR1 and CDR2 are MNHEY and SVGAGI. The length of the CDR3 is 16 residues. This CDR3 is CASSYSASGDAGELFF. The CDR3 nucleotides read TGTGCCAGCAGTTACTCGGCGTCAGGGGATGCCGGGGAGCTGTTTTTT.

This clone came up a few times. J is TRBJ2-1 and V is TRBV29-1; 14 positions agree with TRBD2. V lost 3 bases to trimming and J lost 7 bases; unmatched junction nucleotides: 8. In germline, CDR1 is SQVTM, CDR2 ANQGSEA. This CDR3 comprises 16 residues. The CDR3 here is CSVDMGLAGVRNEQFF. In DNA form, the CDR3 reads TGCAGCGTTGATATGGGACTAGCGGGAGTACGGAATGAGCAGTTCTTC.

This clone was counted a few times. This chain links TRBV29-1 with TRBJ1-4, with TRBD1 matching over 10 bases. CDR1 and CDR2 from the germline V gene are SQVTM and ANQGSEA. The CDR3 is 12 residues long. J lost 8 bases, V lost 7 bases, and 4 bases had no gene match. CDR3 nucleotides: TGCAGCGGTCAGGGACAGGGGGAAAAACTGTTTTTT. Its translation: CSGQGQGEKLFF.